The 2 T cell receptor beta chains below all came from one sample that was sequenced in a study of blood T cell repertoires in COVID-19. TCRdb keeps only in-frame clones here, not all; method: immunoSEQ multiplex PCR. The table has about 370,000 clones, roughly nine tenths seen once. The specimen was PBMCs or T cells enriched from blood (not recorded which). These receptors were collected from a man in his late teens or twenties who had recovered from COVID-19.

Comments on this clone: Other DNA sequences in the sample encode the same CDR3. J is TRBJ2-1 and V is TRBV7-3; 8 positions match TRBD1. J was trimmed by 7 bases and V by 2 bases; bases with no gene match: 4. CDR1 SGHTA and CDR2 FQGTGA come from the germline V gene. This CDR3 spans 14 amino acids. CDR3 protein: CASSLGTGGNEQFF. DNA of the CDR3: TGTGCCAGCAGCTTAGGCACAGGGGGGAATGAGCAGTTCTTC. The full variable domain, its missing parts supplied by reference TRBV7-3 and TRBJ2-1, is GAGVSQTPSNKVTEKGKYVELRCDPISGHTALYWYRQSLGQGPEFLIYFQGTGAADDSGLPNDRFFAVRPEGSVSTLKIQRTERGDSAVYLCASSLGTGGNEQFFGPGTRLTVL.

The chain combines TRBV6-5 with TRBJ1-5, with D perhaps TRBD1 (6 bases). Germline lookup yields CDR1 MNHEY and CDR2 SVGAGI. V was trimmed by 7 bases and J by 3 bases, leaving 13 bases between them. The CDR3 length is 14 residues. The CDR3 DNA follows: TGTGCCAGCACCACACAGGGACCCAATCAGCCCCAGCATTTT. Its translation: CASTTQGPNQPQHF.